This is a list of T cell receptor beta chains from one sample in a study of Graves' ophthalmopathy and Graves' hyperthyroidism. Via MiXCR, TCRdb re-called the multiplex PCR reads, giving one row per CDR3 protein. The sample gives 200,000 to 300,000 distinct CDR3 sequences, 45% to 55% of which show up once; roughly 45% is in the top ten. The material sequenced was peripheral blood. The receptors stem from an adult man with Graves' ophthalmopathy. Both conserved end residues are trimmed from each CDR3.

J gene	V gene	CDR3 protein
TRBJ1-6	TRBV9	ASSERGRIGASPLH
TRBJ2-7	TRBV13	ASSRIADLSYEQY
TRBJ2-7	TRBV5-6	ASSSIRESSYEQY
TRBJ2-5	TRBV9	ASSVEGGYQETQY
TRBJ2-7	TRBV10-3	ASSSQQGDMSYEQY
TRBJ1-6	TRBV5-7	ASSRGCGKRAPLH
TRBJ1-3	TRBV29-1	SVVRVSGNTIY
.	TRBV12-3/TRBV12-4	ASRYRDYEQY
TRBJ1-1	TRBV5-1	ASSPRQGFRTEAF
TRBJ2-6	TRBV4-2	ASRPTGANVLT
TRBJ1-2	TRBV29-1	SVEVGYT
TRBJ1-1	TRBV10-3	AISESAGTGAF
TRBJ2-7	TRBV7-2	ASSLVGRGYEQY
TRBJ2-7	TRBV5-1	ASSLGETSGVYEQY
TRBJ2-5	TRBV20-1	SARDRQGARETQY
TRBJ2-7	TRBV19	ASSINDRVRDEQY
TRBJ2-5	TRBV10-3	AISVGRVQETQY
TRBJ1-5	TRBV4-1	ASSPDRVFVNQPQH
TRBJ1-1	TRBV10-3	AISESKAGPNTEAF
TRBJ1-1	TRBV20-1	SAGNRDTEAF
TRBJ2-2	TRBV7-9	ASTRTGVNTGELF
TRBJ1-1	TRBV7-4	ASSPPPGGTEAF
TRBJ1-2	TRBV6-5	ASSESDAPYYGYT
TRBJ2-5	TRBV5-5	ASSLKTSGPSRETQY
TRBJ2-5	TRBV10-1	ASSESGEALETQY
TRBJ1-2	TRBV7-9	ASSLDGESFVGGSYGYT
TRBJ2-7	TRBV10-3	ASSLGTKSEQY
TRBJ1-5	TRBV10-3	AISDWGGQPQH
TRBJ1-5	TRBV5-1	ASSLGPGNQPQH
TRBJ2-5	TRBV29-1	SVETPRRNQETQH
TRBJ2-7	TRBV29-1	SVVRSSYEQY
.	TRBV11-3	ASSLETKDEQF
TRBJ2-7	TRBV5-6	ASSFGGGAGYEQY
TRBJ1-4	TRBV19	ASSSGGASEKLF
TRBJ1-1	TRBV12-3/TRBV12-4	ASSLSSGIEAF
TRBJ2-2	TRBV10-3	AISDRRESTGELF
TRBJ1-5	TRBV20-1	SARVGSNQPQH
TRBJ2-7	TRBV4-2	ASSPSIVSAYEQY
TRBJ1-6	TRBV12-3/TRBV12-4	ASSLSSENNSPLH
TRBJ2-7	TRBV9	ASSVAYRPVYEQY
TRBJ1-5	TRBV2	ASSGPVNQPQH
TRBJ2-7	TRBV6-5	ASSYSYRTYEQY
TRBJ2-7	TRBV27	ASSLFGGGYEQY
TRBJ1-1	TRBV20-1	SARDPGPRAEAF
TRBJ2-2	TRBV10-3	ATRTSLPGELF
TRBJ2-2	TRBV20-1	SARVHSQPNTGELF
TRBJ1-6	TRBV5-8	ASSLAATIPSPLH
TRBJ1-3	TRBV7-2	ASSLEVSGNTIY
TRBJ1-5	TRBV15	ATSMDSNQPQH
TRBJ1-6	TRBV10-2	ASSGDRFYNSPLH
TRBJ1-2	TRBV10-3	AISESGTDNYGYT
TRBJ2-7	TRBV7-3	ASSLKDEQGGFEQY
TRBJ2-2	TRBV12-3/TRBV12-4	ASTRGSGELF
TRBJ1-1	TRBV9	ASSHDRGEAF